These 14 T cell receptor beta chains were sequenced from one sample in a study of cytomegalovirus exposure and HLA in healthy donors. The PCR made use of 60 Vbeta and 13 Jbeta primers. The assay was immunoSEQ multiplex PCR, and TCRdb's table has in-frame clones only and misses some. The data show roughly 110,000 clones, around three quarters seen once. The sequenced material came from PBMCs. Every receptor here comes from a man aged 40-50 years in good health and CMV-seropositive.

CDR3 DNA sequence: TGCGCCAGCAGCTTGGTTAGCGGGGGACAAGATACGCAGTATTTT. Encoded protein: CASSLVSGGQDTQYF. The chain recombines TRBV5-1 with TRBJ2-3; TRBD2 agrees at 9 bases. The CDR3 covers 15 residues. CDR1 SGHRS and CDR2 YFSETQ come from the germline V gene. Germline trimming cut 0 bases from V and 5 bases from J; bases unmatched to any gene: 4.

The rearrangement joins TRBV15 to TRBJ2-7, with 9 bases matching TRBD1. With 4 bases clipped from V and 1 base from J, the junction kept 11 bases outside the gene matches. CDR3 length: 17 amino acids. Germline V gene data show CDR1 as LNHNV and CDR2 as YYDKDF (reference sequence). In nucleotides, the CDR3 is TGTGCCACCAGCACACGAAGGCGGGGACAGGGTTCCTACGAGCAGTACTTC. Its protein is CATSTRRRGQGSYEQYF.

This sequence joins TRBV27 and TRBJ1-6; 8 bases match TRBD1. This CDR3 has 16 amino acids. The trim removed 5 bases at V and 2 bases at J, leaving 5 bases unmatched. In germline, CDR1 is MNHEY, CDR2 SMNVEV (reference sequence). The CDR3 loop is CASSLDRVPYNSPLHF. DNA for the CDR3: TGTGCCAGCAGTCTGGACAGGGTGCCCTATAATTCACCCCTCCACTTT.

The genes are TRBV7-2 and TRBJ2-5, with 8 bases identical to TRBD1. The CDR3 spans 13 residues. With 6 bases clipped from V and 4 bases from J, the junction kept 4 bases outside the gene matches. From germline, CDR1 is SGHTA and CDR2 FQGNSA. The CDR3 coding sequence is TGTGCCAGCAGGCGCACAGGGGGAGAGACCCAGTACTTC. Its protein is CASRRTGGETQYF.

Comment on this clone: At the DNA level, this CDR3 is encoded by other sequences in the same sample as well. The CDR3 reads CASSRQGGYTF. CDR3 nucleotides: TGTGCCAGCTCACGACAGGGTGGCTACACCTTC. The V and J genes are TRBV18 and TRBJ1-2; 7 bases map to TRBD1. V was pared by 4 bases and J by 7 bases, with 0 bases of the junction left unmatched. Germline assignment: CDR1 KGHSH and CDR2 LQKENI. CDR3 size: 11 residues.

This chain's CDR3 is CASRRDSNTDTQYF. The CDR3 DNA reads TGTGCCAGTAGACGGGACAGCAACACAGATACGCAGTATTTT. V is TRBV2 and J is TRBJ2-3; 7 nucleotides agree with TRBD1. The germline CDR1 and CDR2 sequences are SNHLY and FYNNEI. The CDR3 is made up of 14 amino acids. V shed 9 bases, J shed 2 bases, and the junction held 8 bases outside the gene matches.

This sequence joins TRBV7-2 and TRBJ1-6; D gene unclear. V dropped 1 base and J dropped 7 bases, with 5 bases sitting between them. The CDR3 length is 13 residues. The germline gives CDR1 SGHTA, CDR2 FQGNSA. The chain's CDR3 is CASSLEQNSPLHF. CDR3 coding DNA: TGTGCCAGCAGCTTAGAACAGAATTCACCCCTCCACTTT.

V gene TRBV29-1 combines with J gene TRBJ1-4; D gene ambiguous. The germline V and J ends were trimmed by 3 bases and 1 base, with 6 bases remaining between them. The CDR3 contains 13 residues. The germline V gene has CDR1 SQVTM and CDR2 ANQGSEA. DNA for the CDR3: TGCAGCGTTGAGGGAGGAACTAATGAAAAACTGTTTTTT. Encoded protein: CSVEGGTNEKLFF.

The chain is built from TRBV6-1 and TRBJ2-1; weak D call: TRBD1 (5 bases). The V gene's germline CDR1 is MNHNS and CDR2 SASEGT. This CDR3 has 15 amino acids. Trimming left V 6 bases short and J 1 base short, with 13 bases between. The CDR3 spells CASRIIQGSYNEQFF. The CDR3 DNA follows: TGTGCCAGCAGGATAATCCAGGGATCCTACAATGAGCAGTTCTTC.

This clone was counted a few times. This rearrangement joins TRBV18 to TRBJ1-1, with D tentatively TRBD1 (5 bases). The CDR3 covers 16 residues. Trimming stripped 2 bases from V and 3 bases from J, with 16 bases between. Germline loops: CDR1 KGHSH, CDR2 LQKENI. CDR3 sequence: CASSPGTGGYYTEAFF. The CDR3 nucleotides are TGTGCCAGCTCACCAGGCACCGGGGGATATTACACTGAAGCTTTCTTT. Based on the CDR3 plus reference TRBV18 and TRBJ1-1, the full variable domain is NAGVMQNPRHLVRRRGQEARLRCSPMKGHSHVYWYRQLPEEGLKFMVYLQKENIIDESGMPKERFSAEFPKEGPSILRIQQVVRGDSAAYFCASSPGTGGYYTEAFFGQGTRLTVV.

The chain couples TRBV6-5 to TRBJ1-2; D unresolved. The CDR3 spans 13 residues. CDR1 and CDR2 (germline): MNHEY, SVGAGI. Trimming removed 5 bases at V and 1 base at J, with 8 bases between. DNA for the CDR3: TGTGCCAGCAGTACCGGGAGTAACTATGGCTACACCTTC. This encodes CASSTGSNYGYTF.

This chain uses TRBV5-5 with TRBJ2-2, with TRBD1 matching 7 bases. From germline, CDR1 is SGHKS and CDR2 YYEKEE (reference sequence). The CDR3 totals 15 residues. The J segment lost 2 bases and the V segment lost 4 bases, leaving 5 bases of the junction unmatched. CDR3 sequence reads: CASSTRDSNTGELFF. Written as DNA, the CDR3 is TGTGCCAGCAGCACCCGGGACAGCAACACCGGGGAGCTGTTTTTT.

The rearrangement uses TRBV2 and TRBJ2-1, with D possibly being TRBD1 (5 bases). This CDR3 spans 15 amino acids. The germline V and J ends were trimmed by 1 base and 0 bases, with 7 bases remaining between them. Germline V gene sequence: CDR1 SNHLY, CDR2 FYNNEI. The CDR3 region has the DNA TGTGCCAGCAGTGAAGGAGACAGCTCCTACAATGAGCAGTTCTTC. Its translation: CASSEGDSSYNEQFF. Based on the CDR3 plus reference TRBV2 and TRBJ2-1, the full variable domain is EPEVTQTPSHQVTQMGQEVILRCVPISNHLYFYWYRQILGQKVEFLVSFYNNEISEKSEIFDDQFSVERPDGSNFTLKIRSTKLEDSAMYFCASSEGDSSYNEQFFGPGTRLTVL.

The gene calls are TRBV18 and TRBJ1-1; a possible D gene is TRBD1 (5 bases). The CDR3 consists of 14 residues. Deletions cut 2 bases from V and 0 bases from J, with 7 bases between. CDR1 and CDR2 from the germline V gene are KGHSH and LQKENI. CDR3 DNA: TGTGCCAGCTCACCAGCAGGGATGAACACTGAAGCTTTCTTT. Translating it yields CASSPAGMNTEAFF.